This TCR beta chain was profiled in a study of OX40 agonist ivuxolimab in advanced cancers. Assay: immunoSEQ multiplex PCR; the TCRdb copy retains only in-frame clones and omits some. The table lists roughly 20,000 clones, about nine tenths of them singletons, with approximately 32% in the top ten. This receptor was taken from an adult with an advanced solid tumor such as melanoma, head and neck, liver or kidney cancer. The sample here was CD4+ or CD8+ T cells sorted from blood, taken in a trial of the OX40 agonist ivuxolimab.

The CDR3 DNA sequence: TGTGCCAGCAGCGGAGGACAGTCCTTCTATGGCTACACCTTC. It yields the protein CASSGGQSFYGYTF. V and J are TRBV7-2 and TRBJ1-2, with D possibly matching TRBD1 (6 bases). In germline, CDR1 is SGHTA, CDR2 FQGNSA. The CDR3 totals 14 residues. The ends were cut back, 5 bases at V and 4 bases at J, with 14 bases in the middle.